Presented here are 18 T cell receptor beta chains from one specimen sequenced in a study of blood T cells in healthy people across ages. Next came a second PCR, run for about 6 to 11 cycles, which used a sample-barcoded 5' primer along with a J-beta primer mix. TCRdb called the 5' RACE reads again in MiXCR, with one record for every CDR3 protein. Here the sample spans roughly 1.5 million distinct CDR3 sequences, 35% to 45% being singletons. The sample comprised blood. The receptor set was obtained from a woman in her late teens or twenties in good health.

The gene calls are TRBV7-2 and TRBJ2-7, with TRBD1 as a possible D gene (6 bases). The CDR3 totals 14 residues. V was trimmed by 6 bases and J by 4 bases, leaving 16 bases between them. Germline V gene data show CDR1 as SGHTA and CDR2 as FQGNSA. The CDR3, as DNA: TGTGCCAGCAGTCAAACAGGGAGTTTTTACGAGCAGTACTTC. Protein sequence: CASSQTGSFYEQYF.

There are many counts of this clonotype. One end of the junction does not line up with germline, which may come from a read error. This chain connects TRBV5-1 to TRBJ2-1, with 16 bases that match TRBD2. Germline V gene sequence: CDR1 SGHRS, CDR2 YFSETQ. The CDR3 loop spans 16 amino acids. The CDR3 nucleotides are TGTGCCAGCAGCTTGGGACTAGCGGGAGGGGACAATGAGCAGTTCTTC. The encoded protein is CASSLGLAGGDNEQFF.

In this sample, this clonotype turned up a few times. V is TRBV4-1 and J is TRBJ2-3; D might be TRBD1 (5 bases). This CDR3 spans 15 amino acids. Germline V gene sequence: CDR1 MGHRA, CDR2 YSYEKL. The ends were cut back, 1 base at V and 2 bases at J, with 10 bases in the middle. DNA for the CDR3: TGCGCCAGCAGCCAAGGACAGACCCCCACAGATACGCAGTATTTT. Protein sequence: CASSQGQTPTDTQYF.

CDR3 region: CSVGPLSYNEQFF. As DNA, the CDR3 is TGCAGCGTGGGGCCCCTATCCTACAATGAGCAGTTCTTC. The rearrangement links TRBV29-1 to TRBJ2-1; D possibly corresponds to TRBD1 (5 bases). The germline V gene encodes CDR1 SQVTM and CDR2 ANQGSEA. CDR3 length equals 13 residues. Trimming took 6 bases from V and 1 from J, leaving 10 bases between them.

Worth noting for this clonotype: The junction and the germline gene differ at one end; a read error may be behind it. This rearrangement joins TRBV6-5 to TRBJ2-5, with TRBD1 identical over 7 bases. From germline, CDR1 is MNHEY and CDR2 SVGAGI. The CDR3 totals 18 residues. The CDR3 DNA follows: TGTACCAGCAGTTACTCGGGCCCAGGGACAGATATCCAAGAGACCCAGTACTTC. It yields the protein CTSSYSGPGTDIQETQYF.

This clonotype is a singleton in its sample. The gene calls are TRBV6-2 or TRBV6-3 and TRBJ1-2; possible D gene TRBD1, 5 bases. V shed 5 bases and J shed 4 bases, with 14 bases lying between them. From germline, CDR1 is MNHEY and CDR2 SVGEGT. This CDR3 spans 14 amino acids. CDR3 DNA sequence: TGTGCCAGCAGTAAGCCGGGACGGAGCTATGGCTACACCTTC. Translating it yields CASSKPGRSYGYTF.

CDR3 nucleotide sequence: TGTGCCAGCAGCACCCAGTCCGCCAAGACCTACGAGCAGTACTTC. It translates to CASSTQSAKTYEQYF. The chain combines TRBV6-6 with TRBJ2-7; no reliable D call. Germline values: CDR1 MNHNY, CDR2 SVGAGI (reference sequence). Between the trimmed V and J ends, which lost 6 bases and 2 bases, there was a span of 17 bases. This CDR3 is 15 amino acids long.

This chain links TRBV20-1 with TRBJ2-7; D perhaps matches TRBD1 (6 bases). Germline V gives CDR1 DFQATT, CDR2 SNEGSKA (reference sequence). This CDR3 is built from 16 residues. Trimming removed 6 bases at V and 0 bases at J, with 21 bases between. CDR3 in amino acids: CSAPGHDPKSSYEQYF. Written as DNA, the CDR3 is TGCAGTGCCCCGGGACACGATCCCAAATCCTCCTACGAGCAGTACTTC.

This sequence joins TRBV6-2 or TRBV6-3 and TRBJ1-6; D uncertain. The V and J ends lost 8 bases and 5 bases respectively, with 4 bases between them. The CDR3 loop spans 11 amino acids. Germline lookup yields CDR1 MNHEY and CDR2 SVGEGT. The CDR3 DNA reads as TGTGCCAGCCGGGATAATTCACCCCTCCACTTT. Translating gives CASRDNSPLHF.

A few counts support this clonotype. This sequence joins TRBV5-6 and TRBJ2-4; D tentatively fits TRBD1 or TRBD2 (5 bases each). Looked up from germline, CDR1 is SGHDT and CDR2 is YYEEEE. The CDR3 sequence is 15 residues long. The germline V and J ends were trimmed by 1 base and 13 bases, with 21 bases remaining between them. The CDR3 region has the DNA TGTGCCAGCAGCTTGTTCGTTGCAGGGTTTGGGGAGCAGTACTTC. It is translated as CASSLFVAGFGEQYF.

The chain links TRBV9 to TRBJ2-7; the match to TRBD1 covers 7 bases. The germline V gene has CDR1 SGDLS and CDR2 YYNGEE. The CDR3 is made up of 15 amino acids. Trimming removed 4 bases from V and 5 bases from J; junction bases left unmatched: 12. CDR3: CASSPKQGLAHEQYF. CDR3 nucleotides: TGTGCCAGCAGCCCCAAACAGGGGTTAGCTCACGAGCAGTACTTC.

The J gene is TRBJ1-2, the V gene TRBV20-1, with D unclear. The ends were cut back, 2 bases at V and 8 bases at J, with 21 bases in the middle. Germline V lookup: CDR1 DFQATT, CDR2 SNEGSKA (reference sequence). The CDR3 loop spans 15 amino acids. The CDR3 protein is CSARIPIDYLGGYTF. CDR3 coding DNA: TGCAGTGCTAGAATTCCCATAGACTATTTGGGGGGCTACACCTTC.

This clonotype was found once. This sequence joins TRBV20-1 and TRBJ2-3; 10 bases align to TRBD2. This CDR3 spans 18 amino acids. Germline assignment: CDR1 DFQATT and CDR2 SNEGSKA (reference sequence). V lost 5 bases, J lost 1 base, and 15 bases stayed unmatched. CDR3 residues: CSAGDRTSGFSGTDTQYF. DNA of the CDR3: TGCAGTGCTGGGGACAGGACTAGCGGTTTTTCTGGCACAGATACGCAGTATTTT.

The chain combines TRBV20-1 with TRBJ2-1, with TRBD1 identical over 7 bases. V lost 0 bases to trimming and J lost 0 bases; unmatched junction nucleotides: 8. The CDR3 loop spans 17 amino acids. Germline CDR1 DFQATT, CDR2 SNEGSKA (reference sequence). CDR3: CSARDRGGQISYNEQFF. CDR3 sequence (DNA): TGCAGTGCTAGAGATCGAGGGGGACAGATCTCCTACAATGAGCAGTTCTTC.

There are a few counts of this clonotype. V usage is TRBV9 and J usage is TRBJ1-2, with TRBD1 matching over 8 bases. Unmatched junction bases numbered 12, after V lost 5 bases and J lost 3 bases. CDR1 and CDR2 from the germline V gene are SGDLS and YYNGEE. The CDR3 totals 16 residues. This chain's CDR3 is CASSLGGAGQDYGYTF. The CDR3 DNA sequence: TGTGCCAGCAGTCTAGGAGGGGCGGGACAGGACTATGGCTACACCTTC.

The table lists this clonotype with a few counts. The chain couples TRBV6-2 or TRBV6-3 to TRBJ1-1; D uncertain. CDR1 and CDR2 from the germline V gene are MNHEY and SVGEGT. This CDR3 spans 15 amino acids. V lost 0 bases and J 0 bases, leaving 8 bases between the germline ends. CDR3 protein: CASSYSQAMNTEAFF. CDR3 nucleotide sequence: TGTGCCAGCAGTTACTCTCAAGCCATGAACACTGAAGCTTTCTTT.

The chain uses TRBV12-3 or TRBV12-4 and TRBJ1-1, with a tentative D call TRBD1 (6 bases). V gave up 7 bases and J gave up 3 bases, with 12 bases separating them. The length of the CDR3 is 13 residues. CDR3 bases: TGTGCCAGCAATCGCGGGACATACACTGAAGCTTTCTTT. It codes for CASNRGTYTEAFF.

On this clonotype itself: The junction departs from the called germline gene at one end, perhaps through a read error. The CDR3 loop is CASSPIGLAGGSYNEQYF. The DNA of the CDR3 is TGTGCTAGCAGTCCAATTGGACTAGCGGGGGGCTCCTACAATGAGCAGTACTTC. The chain has TRBV7-7 and TRBJ2-7, with 14 bases lining up with TRBD2. The CDR3 spans 18 residues. Germline CDR1 SSHAT, CDR2 FNYEAQ (reference sequence).